The rows below give T cell receptor beta chains drawn from one sample of a study of molecular identifiers for immune sequencing clone quantification. Via MiXCR, TCRdb re-called the PCR reads, giving one row per CDR3 protein. The top ten clones hold just over 0.75% of a sample with approximately 500,000 distinct CDR3 sequences, under 30% of them seen once. Material for sequencing was naive CD8+ T cells from blood, with Jurkat cell RNA spiked in. The receptors derive from a human donor in good health. Some libraries in this study had Jurkat cell RNA spiked in. Both conserved end residues are part of each CDR3. The order of the fields is J gene, D gene, clone size, V gene, CDR3 protein, CDR3 DNA. A D gene is named only where the DNA matches it firmly. Rows give clone size only sometimes, using once, few, many, or a class for an expanded clone.

TRBJ2-1	.	.	TRBV4-3	CASSQVGHRSYNEQFF	TGCGCCAGCAGCCAAGTGGGGCATCGATCCTACAATGAGCAGTTCTTC
TRBJ1-5	TRBD1	few	TRBV20-1	CSAPQVTGIFQPQHF	TGCAGTGCCCCTCAGGTGACAGGGATTTTTCAGCCCCAGCATTTT
TRBJ2-6	.	many	TRBV21-1	CASSKPPFLSGANVLTF	TGTGCCAGCAGCAAACCTCCCTTCCTCTCTGGGGCCAACGTCCTGACTTTC
TRBJ1-6	.	.	TRBV4-1	CASSQEGPESPLHF	TGCGCCAGCAGCCAAGAGGGACCTGAGTCACCCCTCCACTTT
TRBJ2-3	.	many	TRBV7-2	CASSRPGQTDTQYF	TGTGCCAGCAGCAGGCCGGGACAAACAGATACGCAGTATTTT
TRBJ2-3	TRBD1	few	TRBV4-2	CASSQAGTGVFTDTQYF	TGTGCCAGCAGCCAAGCGGGGACAGGGGTCTTCACAGATACGCAGTATTTT
TRBJ2-7	.	.	TRBV27	CASRPGVDLYEQYF	TGTGCCAGCAGACCCGGGGTAGATCTATACGAGCAGTACTTC
TRBJ1-1	.	many	TRBV28	CASSLFRSRSEAFF	TGTGCCAGCAGTTTATTTCGGTCTCGGTCTGAAGCTTTCTTT
TRBJ2-7	.	many	TRBV11-1	CASSLVPADEQYF	TGTGCCAGCAGCTTAGTCCCAGCGGACGAGCAGTACTTC
TRBJ2-5	TRBD2	.	TRBV7-9	CASSFTLAGEETQYF	TGTGCCAGCAGCTTTACCTTAGCGGGGGAAGAGACCCAGTACTTC
TRBJ1-5	.	few	TRBV6-2/TRBV6-3	CASSYQSPDQPQHF	TGTGCCAGCAGTTATCAATCCCCGGATCAGCCCCAGCATTTT
TRBJ2-7	.	once	TRBV4-2	CASSQVRTANYEQYF	TGTGCCAGCAGCCAAGTCCGGACGGCTAACTACGAGCAGTACTTC